This record covers a single T cell receptor (beta chain). This specimen belongs to a study of control samples from healthy donors and cancer patients. The table came from immunoSEQ multiplex PCR; TCRdb's copy has only in-frame clones and leaves some out. The profile covers roughly 99,000 clones, with roughly 82% appearing a single time and roughly 2% taken by the ten largest. The V end was cut by 6 bases, the J end by 2 bases, with 14 bases between. The CDR3 extends over 15 amino acids. The germline gives CDR1 MNHEY, CDR2 SVGAGI. The specimen sequenced was blood. The receptor comes from a man aged 55-75 years in good health. The rearrangement links TRBV6-5 to TRBJ1-5, with D perhaps TRBD1 (5 bases). Here the CDR3 reads CASRDLGGGNQPQHF. The CDR3 DNA sequence: TGTGCCAGCAGGGACCTGGGGGGGGGCAATCAGCCCCAGCATTTT.